The present TCR beta chain was sequenced within a study of blood T cell repertoires in COVID-19. On the study more broadly: Collection of acute and convalescent COVID-19 samples took place in the United States, Italy and Spain. PBMCs, B-cell-depleted T cells, or T cells provided the cDNA or gDNA that made up the material.

With 7 bases removed from V and 1 base from J, the gap between germline ends came to 13 bases. This CDR3 is built from 14 residues. Germline CDR1 and CDR2: SGHTA and FQGNSA. Measured with immunoSEQ multiplex PCR; TCRdb has only the in-frame clones, and not every one. The sample includes tens of thousands of clones, 85% to 95% of them seen just once. This clonotype was obtained from a man aged 50 to 60 with active COVID-19. Sequencing used peripheral blood. V is TRBV7-2 and J is TRBJ1-1; a weak D match, TRBD1 (6 bases). The CDR3 bases are TGTGCCAGCACCCCGGGGGGGCCGAACACTGAAGCTTTCTTT. Amino acids: CASTPGGPNTEAFF.